Below are 6 T cell receptor beta chains sequenced from a single sample in a study of blood T cells in healthy people across ages. It was with a sample-barcoded 5' primer and a J-beta primer mix that a second PCR of roughly 7 to 12 cycles was run. TCRdb called the 5' RACE reads again in MiXCR, with one record for every CDR3 protein. The data hold 1.5 million to 2 million distinct CDR3 sequences, with roughly 50% observed a single time. Sequenced sample: blood. These TCRs come from a woman aged 40 to 50 in good health.

The chain has TRBV6-5 and TRBJ2-3; 9 bases match TRBD2. Germline V gene sequence: CDR1 MNHEY, CDR2 SVGAGI. V was pared by 0 bases and J by 5 bases, with 12 bases of the junction left unmatched. This CDR3 region has 18 residues. The CDR3 loop reads CASSYSRQAGGREDTQYF. The CDR3 DNA is TGTGCCAGCAGTTACTCCCGGCAGGCGGGGGGGCGTGAAGATACGCAGTATTTT.

The gene calls are TRBV11-2 and TRBJ2-1; TRBD1 or TRBD2 may be the D gene (6 bases each). Germline CDR1 SGHAT, CDR2 FQNNGV. The CDR3 sequence is 15 residues long. Trimming cost V 5 bases and J 1 base, with 12 bases left between them. DNA of the CDR3: TGTGCCAGCAGCGGTTGGGGGGCGTCCTACAATGAGCAGTTCTTC. Amino acid sequence: CASSGWGASYNEQFF.

With regard to this clonotype: A junction end diverges from the germline sequence, so it may reflect a read error. The V gene is TRBV2, the J gene TRBJ2-1; the D gene is possibly TRBD1 (6 bases). The CDR3 totals 14 residues. CDR1 and CDR2 (germline): SNHLY, FYNNEI. Here the CDR3 reads CTSSEHTGFNEQFF. The CDR3 DNA reads TGTACCAGCAGTGAGCATACAGGGTTCAATGAGCAGTTCTTC.

This clonotype appeared a single time. The chain employs TRBV5-1 and TRBJ2-7, with D maybe TRBD2 (6 bases). Trimming cost V 2 bases and J 3 bases, with 18 bases left between them. CDR1 is SGHRS, CDR2 YFSETQ, per germline. The CDR3 is 16 amino acids. The CDR3 coding sequence is TGCGCCAGCAGCTTATCCCCGCGGGACGGACTCTACGAGCAGTACTTC. Its protein product is CASSLSPRDGLYEQYF.

About this clonotype: The junction and the germline gene differ at one end; a read error may be behind it. V and J are TRBV5-1 and TRBJ1-1; D possibly corresponds to TRBD1 (5 bases). This CDR3 spans 16 amino acids. Germline V gene sequence: CDR1 SGHRS, CDR2 YFSETQ. The CDR3 bases are TGCGCCAGCAGCTTGGACCCCAAAGGGGTTAGCACTGATGCTTTCTTT. Its protein product is CASSLDPKGVSTDAFF.

V usage is TRBV13 and J usage is TRBJ2-2, with TRBD1 matching 10 bases. The CDR3 runs to 16 residues. The ends lost 4 bases at V and 5 bases at J; junction bases unmatched: 7. Germline V gene data show CDR1 as PRHDT and CDR2 as FYEKMQ (reference sequence). For the CDR3, the DNA is TGTGCCAGCAGCTGGAGGACAGGGGGAGGAACCGGGGAGCTGTTTTTT. Amino acid sequence: CASSWRTGGGTGELFF.